These 19 T cell receptor beta chains were all obtained from the same sample, sequenced in a study of blood T cell repertoires in COVID-19. Using immunoSEQ multiplex PCR, the repertoire was profiled, and TCRdb retains in-frame clones only, with some absent. The sample has approximately 360,000 clones, around 87% seen once; the top ten hold 1.5% to 2%. The sequenced sample was PBMCs or T cells enriched from blood (not recorded which). The receptors shown here come from a man between 35 and 55 years old in a cohort exposed to, infected with or recovered from COVID-19 (not recorded which).

This clone showed up just once. The chain combines TRBV28 with TRBJ1-3; maybe TRBD1 (6 bases). This CDR3 has 16 residues. V dropped 4 bases and J dropped 3 bases, with 16 bases sitting between them. Germline values: CDR1 MDHEN, CDR2 SYDVKM. The CDR3 bases are TGTGCCAGCAGTTCAGGCACAGGGCTCCATGGAAACACCATATATTTT. It specifies CASSSGTGLHGNTIYF.

V gene TRBV28 combines with J gene TRBJ2-5; 9 bases align to TRBD2. The CDR3 contains 14 residues. CDR1 is MDHEN, CDR2 SYDVKM, per germline. V lost 6 bases, J lost 5 bases, and 7 bases stayed unmatched. The CDR3 DNA follows: TGTGCCAGCAGCAAAGCGGGAGGCAGGGAGACCCAGTACTTC. As protein: CASSKAGGRETQYF.

The chain has TRBV3-1 (or the pseudogene TRBV3-2) and TRBJ1-2; D is undetermined. Germline-derived CDR1 and CDR2 are LGHDT and YNNKEL (reference sequence). V lost 2 bases and J 0 bases, leaving 7 bases between the germline ends. The CDR3 covers 14 residues. The CDR3 DNA reads TGTGCCAGCAGCCAACACAGAGCTAACTATGGCTACACCTTC. Its protein product is CASSQHRANYGYTF.

The chain links TRBV11-1 to TRBJ2-7, with 9 nucleotides matching TRBD1. There are 14 residues in the CDR3. Germline V gene sequence: CDR1 SGHAT, CDR2 FQDESV (reference sequence). J gave up 2 bases and V 4 bases, and 3 bases lay outside the gene matches. The CDR3: CASSSDRGTYEQYF. As DNA, the CDR3 is TGTGCCAGCAGCTCGGACAGGGGTACCTACGAGCAGTACTTC.

CDR3 region: CASSGRQGPFF. In nucleotides, the CDR3 is TGTGCCAGCAGTGGGAGACAGGGGCCTTTCTTT. The gene calls are TRBV6-2 or TRBV6-3 and TRBJ1-1, with 8 bases lining up with TRBD1. V shed 5 bases and J 12 bases; nucleotides not matched to a gene: 5. The CDR3 consists of 11 residues. Germline CDR1 and CDR2: MNHEY and SVGEGT.

The chain joins TRBV5-1 to TRBJ2-1; a weak D match, TRBD2 (5 bases). The germline V gene encodes CDR1 SGHRS and CDR2 YFSETQ. V was shortened by 0 bases and J by 0 bases, with 13 bases between the two germline ends. This CDR3 is built from 17 residues. In DNA form, the CDR3 reads TGCGCCAGCAGCTTGGCAGGTGGGAGCAACTCCTACAATGAGCAGTTCTTC. Protein product: CASSLAGGSNSYNEQFF.

J is TRBJ1-2 and V is TRBV7-9; D not resolved. With 3 bases removed from V and 8 bases from J, the gap between germline ends came to 10 bases. Germline CDR1 is SEHNR and CDR2 is FQNEAQ (reference sequence). This CDR3 contains 12 residues. As DNA, the CDR3 is TGTGCCAGCAGCTTGGCAGATTTGGGCTACACCTTC. Residues: CASSLADLGYTF.

The chain couples TRBV21-1 to TRBJ2-7; the D call of TRBD2 is as the table states it, not checked on the DNA. TRBV21-1 is a documented pseudogene. The CDR3 totals 22 residues. The CDR3 DNA follows: TGTGCCAGCAGCCCCCGAGGTCCGGCTAGCGGGACATCAGACACAGCCGCCTACGAGCAGTACTTC. Protein product: CASSPRGPASGTSDTAAYEQYF.

The V gene is TRBV2, the J gene TRBJ2-7; TRBD1 matches at 8 bases. The CDR3 totals 15 residues. J gave up 5 bases and V 3 bases, and 9 bases lay outside the gene matches. Per germline, CDR1 SNHLY and CDR2 FYNNEI. The CDR3 spells CASSDVGQGGDEQYF. CDR3 nucleotide sequence: TGTGCCAGCAGTGACGTCGGACAGGGAGGAGACGAGCAGTACTTC.

The rearrangement joins TRBV6-5 to TRBJ2-1; TRBD2 aligns across 9 bases. From germline, CDR1 is MNHEY and CDR2 SVGAGI. The CDR3 is made up of 13 amino acids. With V trimmed by 8 bases and J by 4 bases, 3 bases remained unmatched. CDR3 sequence: CASGGRAYNEQFF. DNA of the CDR3: TGTGCCAGCGGCGGGAGGGCATACAATGAGCAGTTCTTC.

This clone was counted between two and nine times. V usage is TRBV28 and J usage is TRBJ2-7, with a tentative D call TRBD2 (5 bases). The germline CDR1 and CDR2 sequences are MDHEN and SYDVKM. V gave up 5 bases and J gave up 2 bases, with 7 bases separating them. The CDR3 runs 12 residues. CDR3 loop: CASSRLTYEQYF. DNA of the CDR3: TGTGCCAGCAGTCGACTAACCTACGAGCAGTACTTC. Full variable domain (outside the CDR3, taken from reference TRBV28 and TRBJ2-7): DVKVTQSSRYLVKRTGEKVFLECVQDMDHENMFWYRQDPGLGLRLIYFSYDVKMKEKGDIPEGYSVSREKKERFSLILESASTNQTSMYLCASSRLTYEQYFGPGTRLTVT.

This chain links TRBV5-1 with TRBJ2-7, with 14 bases aligning to TRBD2. CDR3 length: 15 amino acids. Germline V gene lookup returns CDR1 SGHRS and CDR2 YFSETQ. V dropped 1 base and J dropped 7; count of bases not matched to a gene: 4. The CDR3 DNA reads as TGCGCCAGCAGCTTGTTGGGACTAGCGGGAGAGGAGCAGTACTTC. Residues: CASSLLGLAGEEQYF.

J is TRBJ1-2 and V is TRBV4-2, with D maybe TRBD1 (5 bases). CDR3 length equals 13 residues. V was pared by 4 bases and J by 4 bases, with 10 bases between. Germline CDR1 LGHNA, CDR2 YNFKEQ. The CDR3 nucleotides are TGTGCCAGCAGCCCGGGACTGATCTATGGCTACACCTTC. The encoded protein is CASSPGLIYGYTF.

The V gene is TRBV2, the J gene TRBJ2-7; tentatively, D is TRBD1 (5 bases). There are 12 residues in the CDR3. From germline, CDR1 is SNHLY and CDR2 FYNNEI. V lost 7 bases to trimming and J lost 7 bases, with 14 bases between them. The CDR3 DNA sequence: TGTGCCAGCATGCTACGCCCAGGGGAGCAGTACTTC. Its protein is CASMLRPGEQYF.

The V and J genes are TRBV3-1 (or the pseudogene TRBV3-2) and TRBJ2-3; D possibly corresponds to TRBD2 (6 bases). CDR1 LGHDT and CDR2 YNNKEL come from the germline V gene (reference sequence). This CDR3 spans 15 amino acids. Trimming left V 1 base short and J 4 bases short, with 12 bases between. CDR3 bases: TGTGCCAGCAGCCAAGTTTCCGGGAGTGCAGATACGCAGTATTTT. This translates into CASSQVSGSADTQYF.

The chain recombines TRBV5-1 with TRBJ1-1, with 7 bases lining up with TRBD1. CDR3 length: 14 residues. The germline V gene has CDR1 SGHRS and CDR2 YFSETQ. The V gene end was trimmed by 4 bases and the J gene end by 1 base; junction bases not matched to a gene: 4. The CDR3 here is CASSPRTGNTEAFF. In nucleotides, the CDR3 is TGCGCCAGCAGCCCAAGGACAGGGAACACTGAAGCTTTCTTT.

The chain joins TRBV19 to TRBJ1-5; tentative D call: TRBD1 (6 bases). From germline, CDR1 is LNHDA and CDR2 SQIVND (reference sequence). V was clipped by 6 bases and J by 4 bases, with 13 bases between them. The CDR3 is 14 residues long. The DNA for the CDR3 is TGTGCCAGTAGCATCGAAGGACAGAATCAGCCCCAGCATTTT. Its protein product is CASSIEGQNQPQHF.

This rearrangement joins TRBV5-5 to TRBJ2-3; 7 bases align to TRBD2. This CDR3 region has 15 residues. V was clipped by 3 bases and J by 2 bases; unmatched bases: 6. The germline V gene has CDR1 SGHKS and CDR2 YYEKEE (reference sequence). The CDR3 here is CASSSPSGITDTQYF. The DNA of the CDR3 is TGTGCCAGCAGCTCTCCTAGCGGAATCACAGATACGCAGTATTTT.

J is TRBJ2-1 and V is TRBV7-2, with TRBD2 matching 9 bases. CDR1 and CDR2 from the germline V gene are SGHTA and FQGNSA. The junction had 13 bases not matched to a gene; V was cut back by 0 bases and J by 10 bases. CDR3 length equals 17 residues. The DNA of the CDR3 is TGTGCCAGCAGCTTAGCATCGCGGGCTAGCGGGAAGGGGGAGCAGTTCTTC. Protein sequence: CASSLASRASGKGEQFF. The entire variable domain, with the rest obtained from reference TRBV7-2 and TRBJ2-1, is as follows: GAGVSQSPSNKVTEKGKDVELRCDPISGHTALYWYRQSLGQGLEFLIYFQGNSAPDKSGLPSDRFSAERTGGSVSTLTIQRTQQEDSAVYLCASSLASRASGKGEQFFGPGTRLTVL.